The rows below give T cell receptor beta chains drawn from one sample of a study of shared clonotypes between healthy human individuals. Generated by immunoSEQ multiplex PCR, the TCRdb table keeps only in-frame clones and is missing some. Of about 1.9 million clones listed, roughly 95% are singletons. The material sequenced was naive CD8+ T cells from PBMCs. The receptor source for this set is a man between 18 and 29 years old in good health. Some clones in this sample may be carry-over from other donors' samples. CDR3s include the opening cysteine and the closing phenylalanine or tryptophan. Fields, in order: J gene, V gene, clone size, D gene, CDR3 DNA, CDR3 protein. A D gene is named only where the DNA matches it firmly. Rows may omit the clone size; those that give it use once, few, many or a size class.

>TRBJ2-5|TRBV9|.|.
TGTGCCAGCAGCGTAGATTCGGGAGTTCAGGAGACCCAGTACTTC
CASSVDSGVQETQYF
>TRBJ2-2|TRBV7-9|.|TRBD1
TGTGCCAGCAGCTTAAGGACAGGGAGGAACACCGGGGAGCTGTTTTTT
CASSLRTGRNTGELFF
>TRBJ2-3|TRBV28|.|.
TGTGCCAGCAGCCCCCCCCGGACCCGCACAGATACGCAGTATTTT
CASSPPRTRTDTQYF
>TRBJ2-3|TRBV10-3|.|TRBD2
TGTGCCATCAGTGAAGGGGCTAGCGGGAGCTATTACCCGCCAGATACGCAGTATTTT
CAISEGASGSYYPPDTQYF
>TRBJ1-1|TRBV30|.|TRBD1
TGTGCCTGGAGGGACAGGGGTCGGACTGAAGCTTTCTTT
CAWRDRGRTEAFF
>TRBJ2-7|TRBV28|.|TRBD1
TGTGCCAGCAATACCAGACAGGGGCCAAGCTCCTACGAGCAGTACTTC
CASNTRQGPSSYEQYF
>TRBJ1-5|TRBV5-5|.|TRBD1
TGTGCCAGCAGCTCTGTCCCGGGACAGGGGTGGGACCAGCCCCAGCATTTT
CASSSVPGQGWDQPQHF
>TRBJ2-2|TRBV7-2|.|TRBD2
TGTGCCAGCAGCTTAGGAAGACTAGCGGGAGTAACCGGGGAGCTGTTTTTT
CASSLGRLAGVTGELFF
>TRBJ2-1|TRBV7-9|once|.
TGTGCCAGCAGCTTAGCGGCAGGGAGCCATGAGCAGTTCTTC
CASSLAAGSHEQFF
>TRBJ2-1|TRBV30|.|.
TGTGCCTGGACCGGCCTCTATCGGCGGGGTGAGCAGTTCTTC
CAWTGLYRRGEQFF
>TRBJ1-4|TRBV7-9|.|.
TGTGCCAGCAGCTTAGATTGGCTGACTAATGAAAAACTGTTTTTT
CASSLDWLTNEKLFF
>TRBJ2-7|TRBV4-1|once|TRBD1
TGCGCCAGCAGCCAAAGCGGGACAGGGTTCTACGAGCAGTACTTC
CASSQSGTGFYEQYF
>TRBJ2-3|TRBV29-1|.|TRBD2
TGCAGCGTTGTAGCGGGAGGGTTTGGAATGGATACGCAGTATTTT
CSVVAGGFGMDTQYF
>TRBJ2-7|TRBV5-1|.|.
TGCGCCAGCAGCTTGGTTGGTGACTACGAGCAGTACTTC
CASSLVGDYEQYF
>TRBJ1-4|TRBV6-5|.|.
TGTGCCAGCAGTCCCAGAAGGCGCGAAGAAAAACTGTTTTTT
CASSPRRREEKLFF
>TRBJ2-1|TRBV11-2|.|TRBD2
TGTGCCAGCAGACATGGACTAGCGGGAGATATAAATGAGCAGTTCTTC
CASRHGLAGDINEQFF
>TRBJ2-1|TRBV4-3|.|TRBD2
TGCGCCAGCAGCCCGGGACTAGCGGACTACAATGAGCAGTTCTTC
CASSPGLADYNEQFF
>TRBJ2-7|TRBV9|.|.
TGTGCCAGCAGCGCCGGACTGGACTATTCCTACGAGCAGTACTTC
CASSAGLDYSYEQYF
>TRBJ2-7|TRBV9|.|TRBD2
TGTGCCAGCAGCGTTTCAGAGGGACTAGCTGAGCAGTACTTC
CASSVSEGLAEQYF
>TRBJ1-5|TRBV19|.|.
TGTGCCAGTAGTTGGGGGTCCGTAGGGAGATATAGCAATCAGCCCCAGCATTTT
CASSWGSVGRYSNQPQHF
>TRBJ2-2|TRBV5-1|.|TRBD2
TGCGCCAGCAGCTTGGCCGAAACTAGCGGGAGGACGAACACCGGGGAGCTGTTTTTT
CASSLAETSGRTNTGELFF
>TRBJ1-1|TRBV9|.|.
TGTGCCAGCAGCCATTTAGAGGGGGGTCGAACTGAAGCTTTCTTT
CASSHLEGGRTEAFF
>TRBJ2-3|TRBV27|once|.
TGTGCCAGCAGTTTTATTGGGCAAGATACGCAGTATTTT
CASSFIGQDTQYF
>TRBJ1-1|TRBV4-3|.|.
TGCGCCAGCAGCCAAGATACACGGTACATGAACACTGAAGCTTTCTTT
CASSQDTRYMNTEAFF
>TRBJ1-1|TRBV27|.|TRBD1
TGTGCCAGCAGTCCACAGGGGGCAGACACTGAAGCTTTCTTT
CASSPQGADTEAFF
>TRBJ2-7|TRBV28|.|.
TGTGCCAGCAGTTTAACCCCTGGGGATGTCGAGCAGTACTTC
CASSLTPGDVEQYF
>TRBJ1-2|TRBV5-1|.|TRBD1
TGCGCCAGCAACGACCCCGGGACAGGGTATGGCTACACCTTC
CASNDPGTGYGYTF
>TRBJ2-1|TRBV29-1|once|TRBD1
TGCAGCGTTGAAGAGGGGACAGGCCCGTACAATGAGCAGTTCTTC
CSVEEGTGPYNEQFF
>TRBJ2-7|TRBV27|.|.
TGTGCCAGCAGTTTGGGGGAGTTCTACGAGCAGTACTTC
CASSLGEFYEQYF
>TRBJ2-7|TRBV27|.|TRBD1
TGTGCCAGCAGTTTTGCAGGGGGCCTTGCCTACGAGCAGTACTTC
CASSFAGGLAYEQYF
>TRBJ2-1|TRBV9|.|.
TGTGCCAGCAGCGAGGACGGGACAACTCACAATGAGCAGTTCTTC
CASSEDGTTHNEQFF
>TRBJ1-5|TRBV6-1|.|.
TGTGCCAGCAGTGGACAAGGGCCCAACAATCAGCCCCAGCATTTT
CASSGQGPNNQPQHF
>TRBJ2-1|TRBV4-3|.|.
TGCGCCAGCAGCCAAGGGTTGAGAGCCAATGAGCAGTTCTTC
CASSQGLRANEQFF
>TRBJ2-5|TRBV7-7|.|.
TGTGCCAGCAGCTTGAGGACAGAAGAGACCCAGTACTTC
CASSLRTEETQYF
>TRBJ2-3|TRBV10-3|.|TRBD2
TGTGCCATCAGTGAGGCTAGCGGGAGGTGGGATACGCAGTATTTT
CAISEASGRWDTQYF
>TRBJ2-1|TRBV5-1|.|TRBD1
TGCGCCAGCAGCGGAATACAGGGGTCTGGGTGGTTCAATGAGCAGTTCTTC
CASSGIQGSGWFNEQFF
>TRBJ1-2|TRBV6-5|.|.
TGTGCCAGCAGTACCGCCGGCTATGGCTACACCTTC
CASSTAGYGYTF
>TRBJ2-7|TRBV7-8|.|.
TGTGCCAGCAGCTCCCAGAGAACCTACGAGCAGTACTTC
CASSSQRTYEQYF
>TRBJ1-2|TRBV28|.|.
TGTGCCAGCAGTTTCGGCGGCGACTATGGCTACACCTTC
CASSFGGDYGYTF
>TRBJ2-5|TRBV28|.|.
TGTGCCAGCAAAGGCGGTGGCAGGTTAGACGAGACCCAGTACTTC
CASKGGGRLDETQYF
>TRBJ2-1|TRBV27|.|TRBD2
TGTGCCAGCAGCTGGGGGGGAAGCTCCTACAATGAGCAGTTCTTC
CASSWGGSSYNEQFF
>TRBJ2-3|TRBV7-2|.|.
TGTGCCAGCAGCTGGGACTCCACAGATACGCAGTATTTT
CASSWDSTDTQYF
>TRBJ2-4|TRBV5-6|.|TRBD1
TGTGCCAGCAGCTTGGCCATTGCAGGGGGTAGGAAGAACATTCAGTACTTC
CASSLAIAGGRKNIQYF
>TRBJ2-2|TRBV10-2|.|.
TGCGCCAGCAGTCCCTACACCTACACCGGGGAGCTGTTTTTT
CASSPYTYTGELFF